The entry below describes one T cell receptor (beta chain). TCRdb's table, derived via immunoSEQ multiplex PCR, lists solely in-frame clones and lacks some. The table lists hundreds of thousands of clones, about 88% of them singletons. The record originates from a study of blood T cell repertoires in COVID-19. Study as a whole: The United States, Italy and Spain were the sources of the acute and convalescent COVID-19 samples.

Ages ranged from roughly 18 to 95 years, with residence in about 24 US areas. Cohorts were based on clinical histories the participants reported. A PCR-confirmed or clinician-diagnosed COVID-19 case had contacted exposed participants within 2 weeks of entry. CDR1 and CDR2 (germline): ENHRY, SYGVKD. This CDR3 is 17 amino acids long. Trimming removed 3 bases at V and 2 bases at J, with 18 bases between. Sample: PBMCs or T cells enriched from blood (not recorded which). V and J are TRBV10-3 and TRBJ2-3; D is perhaps TRBD2 (5 bases). This clonotype was sampled from a woman between 18 and 29 years old who had been exposed to COVID-19. The CDR3 DNA reads TGTGCCATCAGTGATTCAAGAGGGAGTAACCACACAGATACGCAGTATTTT. Translating it yields CAISDSRGSNHTDTQYF.